This TCR beta chain derives from a study of metastatic and nonmetastatic thyroid tumors (dated by TCRdb to about 2020). About the investigation overall: The researchers compared repertoires between peripheral blood samples and tumor or nodule tissue samples from patients with malignant or benign thyroid disease.

Preparation of the library involved PCR. The sequencer listed for this sample is Illumina HiSeq 4000. The TCR beta-chain CDR3 region of each patient was profiled by high-throughput sequencing. The source study handled its data this way. A classifier to discriminate distant-metastatic papillary thyroid cancer patients was built from CDR3 differences across clinicopathological groups. The Shannon index was used to assess repertoire diversity, and the Morisita-Horn index was used to assess tumor-blood repertoire similarity. TCRdb ran its own pipeline on the public reads, namely fastp trimming at Q25 and MiXCR clone calling, and kept in-frame beta chains. The authors' filters were not applied to this entry. Within this sample are tens of thousands of clones, with 25% to 35% of them counted one time only. Approximately 30% of the sample belongs to the ten largest clones. The study at large found these results: In both blood and tumor samples, malignant tumors were reported to have significantly higher TCR beta diversity than benign nodules.

None of the patients had been given any treatment before thyroid surgery. The study retrospectively analysed patient clinical samples collected from the early 2010s to the late 2010s using T-cell receptor beta sequencing. Via the germline V gene, CDR1 is MNHEY and CDR2 SVGEGT. The CDR3 spans 13 residues, from the cysteine through the phenylalanine. Here the CDR3 DNA is all that survives: 39 bases in frame from base 1. V was cut back by 2 bases and J by 3 bases, leaving a gap of 8 bases between them. This clone was picked up a small number of times. No cognate antigen has been identified for it. Base qualities were left out, and no much larger clone turns up one base away.

Sequencing used blood. The chain is encoded by TRBV6-2 or TRBV6-3 joined to TRBJ2-7; matching of 5 bases hints at TRBD1 as the D gene. The TCR sequence derives from a female donor with papillary thyroid cancer or a benign thyroid nodule (not recorded which). Some clones in this sample may be carry-over from other donors' samples. The CDR3 region has the sequence CASSYTDNYEQYF. The sequence in DNA is TGTGCCAGCAGTTACACGGACAACTACGAGCAGTACTTC.